The 23 T cell receptor beta chains in this list originate from one sample, sequenced in a study of T cells after yellow fever vaccination. TCRdb re-called the 5' RACE reads through MiXCR, storing one row per CDR3 protein. Of some 350,000 distinct CDR3 sequences listed, roughly 4.3% are singletons. The sequenced sample was PBMCs, obtained 5 days after the yellow fever booster vaccination. Receptors originate from a man aged 18 to 35 who received the YFV17D yellow fever vaccine.

The chain has TRBV4-1 and TRBJ2-7; no clear D. The CDR3 is 16 amino acids. Germline V gives CDR1 MGHRA, CDR2 YSYEKL. Deletions cut 0 bases from V and 2 bases from J, with 14 bases between. The CDR3 DNA sequence: TGCGCCAGCAGCCAAGATTTAGCAATGGCCGCCTACGAGCAGTACTTC. Translation gives CASSQDLAMAAYEQYF.

This clonotype was observed a handful of times. V is TRBV19 and J is TRBJ1-4; 7 nucleotides align to TRBD1. The ends lost 8 bases at V and 5 bases at J; junction bases unmatched: 8. The CDR3 has 14 residues. Germline-derived CDR1 and CDR2 are LNHDA and SQIVND (reference sequence). The CDR3 is CASAPDRKNEKLFF. The DNA for the CDR3 is TGTGCCAGTGCCCCGGACAGGAAGAATGAAAAACTGTTTTTT.

Worth noting for this clonotype: One junction end does not reproduce the germline sequence, and a read error may be involved. The CDR3 DNA reads as TGCGCCAGCAGATTGGGGAACGGCGGACAAGAGACCCAGTACTTC. Amino acids: CASRLGNGGQETQYF. The chain couples TRBV5-1 to TRBJ2-5; D not certain. CDR1 SGHRS and CDR2 YFSETQ come from the germline V gene. The length of the CDR3 is 15 residues. Variable domain in full (rest from reference TRBV5-1 and TRBJ2-5): KAGVTQTPRYLIKTRGQQVTLSCSPISGHRSVSWYQQTPGQGLQFLFEYFSETQRNKGNFPGRFSGRQFSNSRSEMNVSTLELGDSALYLCASRLGNGGQETQYFGPGTRLLVL.

This clonotype was seen repeatedly, ten times or more. This may stem from a read error, because a much larger clone lies one nucleotide away. The chain has TRBV7-2 and TRBJ2-5; D ambiguous. Trimming left V 3 bases short and J 4 bases short, with 3 bases between. There are 11 residues in the CDR3. The V gene's germline CDR1 is SGHTA and CDR2 FQGNSA. This CDR3 reads CASSFPETQYF. CDR3 bases: TGTGCCAGCAGCTTCCCAGAGACCCAGTACTTC. Full variable domain (missing parts from reference TRBV7-2 and TRBJ2-5): GAGVSQSPSNKVTEKGKDVELRCDPISGHTALYWYRQSLGQGLEFLIYFQGNSAPDKSGLPSDRFSAERTGGSVSTLTIQRTQQEDSAVYLCASSFPETQYFGPGTRLLVL.

This clonotype has ten or more counts. This sequence joins TRBV6-5 and TRBJ1-2; 12 bases align to TRBD1. Germline loops: CDR1 MNHEY, CDR2 SVGAGI. The CDR3 sequence is 13 residues long. V dropped 8 bases and J dropped 4; count of bases not matched to a gene: 2. In DNA, the CDR3 is TGTGCCAGCGGGACAGGGGGCTTCTATGGCTACACCTTC. It codes for CASGTGGFYGYTF.

This clonotype was recorded many times. This sequence joins TRBV3-1 and TRBJ1-2, with D uncertain. Trimming cost V 0 bases and J 5 bases, with 13 bases left between them. The CDR3 runs 15 residues. Germline V lookup: CDR1 LGHDT, CDR2 YNNKEL (reference sequence). CDR3 protein: CASSQDGNLGYGYTF. CDR3 sequence (DNA): TGTGCCAGCAGCCAAGATGGGAATCTGGGGTATGGCTACACCTTC.

CDR3 sequence reads: CASSQTPGAINSPLHF. DNA of the CDR3: TGCGCCAGCAGCCAAACCCCCGGAGCTATCAATTCACCCCTCCACTTT. This chain links TRBV5-1 with TRBJ1-6; the D is unclear. Germline lookup yields CDR1 SGHRS and CDR2 YFSETQ. The CDR3 has 16 amino acids. V was shortened by 4 bases and J by 7 bases, with 18 bases between the two germline ends. Looking up the rest from reference TRBV5-1 and TRBJ1-6 gives the full variable domain: KAGVTQTPRYLIKTRGQQVTLSCSPISGHRSVSWYQQTPGQGLQFLFEYFSETQRNKGNFPGRFSGRQFSNSRSEMNVSTLELGDSALYLCASSQTPGAINSPLHFGNGTRLTVT.

There are many counts of this clonotype. The V and J genes are TRBV27 and TRBJ2-2; D possibly uses TRBD1 or TRBD2 (5 bases each). The CDR3 consists of 17 residues. The V and J ends lost 0 bases and 5 bases respectively, with 16 bases between them. CDR1 is MNHEY and CDR2 is SMNVEV in the germline V gene (reference sequence). The CDR3 nucleotides read TGTGCCAGCAGTTTATCCCTTTTTCGAGGGGTGACCGGGGAGCTGTTTTTT. This gives the protein CASSLSLFRGVTGELFF.

The CDR3 coding sequence is TGTGCCAGCGGGGGACGAGGGGGGTTTTCGAACACCGGGGAGCTGTTTTTT. This gives the protein CASGGRGGFSNTGELFF. The chain has TRBV5-4 and TRBJ2-2, with D possibly being TRBD1 or TRBD2 (6 bases each). Germline lookup yields CDR1 SGHNT and CDR2 YYREEE (reference sequence). V lost 7 bases to trimming and J lost 0 bases, with 19 bases between them. The CDR3 consists of 17 residues.

This clonotype was seen only a few times. This chain uses TRBV5-1 with TRBJ1-2; no reliable D call. The V gene's germline CDR1 is SGHRS and CDR2 YFSETQ. CDR3 length: 13 residues. Trimming took off 0 bases at V and 4 bases at J, with 7 bases between the two ends. CDR3 nucleotides: TGCGCCAGCAGCTTGGGTGCGTTCTATGGCTACACCTTC. It specifies CASSLGAFYGYTF.

Ten or more counts support this clonotype. The V and J genes are TRBV6-5 and TRBJ2-3; TRBD2 matches at 7 bases. This CDR3 region has 16 residues. Germline CDR1 and CDR2: MNHEY and SVGAGI. The trim removed 2 bases at V and 6 bases at J, leaving 11 bases unmatched. The CDR3 DNA is TGTGCCAGCAGTTACGGGCTAGCGGCACGGGGGGATACGCAGTATTTT. Protein: CASSYGLAARGDTQYF.

This clonotype was counted many times. The rearrangement joins TRBV15 to TRBJ1-2, with no clear D. CDR3 length equals 14 residues. V was trimmed by 2 bases and J by 4 bases, leaving 11 bases between them. In germline, CDR1 is LNHNV, CDR2 YYDKDF (reference sequence). The CDR3 reads CATSRTTPGYGYTF. The CDR3 bases are TGTGCCACCAGCAGAACCACCCCAGGCTATGGCTACACCTTC.

This clonotype was picked up many times. CDR3 in DNA: TGTGCCAGCAGCCAGGTTGGGGTGGAGGAGACCCAGTACTTC. Amino acids: CASSQVGVEETQYF. The rearrangement uses TRBV3-1 and TRBJ2-5; no reliable D call. CDR3 length equals 14 residues. V lost 3 bases, J lost 5 bases, and 13 bases lay in between. Germline V lookup: CDR1 LGHDT, CDR2 YNNKEL (reference sequence).

The chain employs TRBV6-6 and TRBJ1-3, with D unclear. Germline CDR1 and CDR2: MNHNY and SVGAGI (reference sequence). Trimming stripped 2 bases from V and 0 bases from J, with 5 bases between. CDR3 length: 14 amino acids. This chain's CDR3 is CASSYGLSGNTIYF. The CDR3 coding sequence is TGTGCCAGCAGTTACGGTCTCTCTGGAAACACCATATATTTT.

This clonotype was seen repeatedly, ten times or more. This chain uses TRBV14 with TRBJ2-5; perhaps TRBD2 as D (6 bases). Germline CDR1 reads SGHDN; CDR2 reads FVKESK. This CDR3 is 14 amino acids long. Trimming removed 6 bases at V and 9 bases at J, with 20 bases between. The CDR3 DNA reads as TGTGCCAGCAGAACGCTGAGGGCGGGGTCGCCCCAGTACTTC. Its translation is CASRTLRAGSPQYF.

CDR3 bases: TGTGCCTGGAGTTACGGGGGGATCAATGAGCAGTTCTTC. Translation gives CAWSYGGINEQFF. The chain couples TRBV30 to TRBJ2-1, with 7 bases aligning to TRBD2. CDR1 GTSNPN and CDR2 SVGIG come from the germline V gene (reference sequence). This CDR3 comprises 13 residues. Trimming at V came to 2 bases and at J to 6 bases, leaving 4 bases not matched to a gene.

This clonotype was recorded many times. The rearrangement links TRBV7-9 to TRBJ1-2; D possibly corresponds to TRBD1 (6 bases). The CDR3 sequence is 12 residues long. The germline V gene has CDR1 SEHNR and CDR2 FQNEAQ (reference sequence). Between the trimmed V and J ends, which lost 5 bases and 7 bases, there was a span of 11 bases. CDR3 in amino acids: CASSVTGFGYTF. CDR3 sequence (DNA): TGTGCCAGCAGCGTGACAGGTTTTGGCTACACCTTC.

This clonotype was found a few times. As DNA, the CDR3 is TGTGCCAGCAGGAGCGGGGACCACCAAGAGACCCAGTACTTC. Translating gives CASRSGDHQETQYF. The chain employs TRBV7-2 and TRBJ2-5; 7 bases are shared with TRBD2. The ends lost 6 bases at V and 0 bases at J; junction bases unmatched: 4. The germline V gene encodes CDR1 SGHTA and CDR2 FQGNSA. CDR3 size: 14 residues.

This clonotype turned up a few times. The chain combines TRBV9 with TRBJ1-6, with a tentative D call TRBD1 (5 bases). CDR1 and CDR2 (germline): SGDLS, YYNGEE. V lost 3 bases, J lost 6 bases, and 13 bases lay in between. CDR3 length: 15 amino acids. As DNA, the CDR3 is TGTGCCAGCAGCGATCGACAGACGGCTAATTCACCCCTCCACTTT. The encoded protein is CASSDRQTANSPLHF. Complete variable domain (other parts from reference TRBV9 and TRBJ1-6): DSGVTQTPKHLITATGQRVTLRCSPRSGDLSVYWYQQSLDQGLQFLIQYYNGEERAKGNILERFSAQQFPDLHSELNLSSLELGDSALYFCASSDRQTANSPLHFGNGTRLTVT.

This sequence joins TRBV7-2 and TRBJ2-3, with 7 bases fitting TRBD2. Trimming took 5 bases from V and 8 from J; bases not matched to a gene: 13. From germline, CDR1 is SGHTA and CDR2 FQGNSA. The CDR3 has 15 residues. The CDR3 DNA sequence: TGTGCCAGCAGCCCACAGACTAGCTCTCAGAGTACGCAGTATTTT. Translation: CASSPQTSSQSTQYF.

This clonotype was detected a few times. CDR3 in amino acids: CASSTTRRGGSVEQYF. CDR3 sequence (DNA): TGTGCCAGCAGTACGACTAGGCGAGGCGGGTCTGTCGAGCAGTACTTC. The rearrangement uses TRBV6-2 or TRBV6-3 and TRBJ2-7; D is possibly TRBD2 (6 bases). CDR1 is MNHEY and CDR2 is SVGEGT in the germline V gene. This CDR3 is built from 16 residues. Trimming shortened V by 5 bases and J by 6 bases, and 23 bases separated the two germline ends.

This clonotype was counted ten times or more. The chain has TRBV28 and TRBJ1-1, with 10 bases that match TRBD1. The CDR3 loop spans 16 amino acids. Germline loops: CDR1 MDHEN, CDR2 SYDVKM. J gave up 4 bases and V 5 bases, and 10 bases lay outside the gene matches. This CDR3 reads CASSPGTGDGSTEAFF. CDR3 DNA: TGTGCCAGCAGTCCCGGGACAGGGGATGGTAGCACTGAAGCTTTCTTT.

There are many counts of this clonotype. The chain links TRBV7-6 to TRBJ2-7; D is uncertain. Between the trimmed V and J ends, which lost 7 bases and 4 bases, there was a span of 8 bases. Germline V gene data show CDR1 as SGHVS and CDR2 as FNYEAQ. CDR3 size: 11 residues. CDR3 residues: CASTHGYEQYF. The CDR3 bases are TGTGCCAGCACTCACGGGTACGAGCAGTACTTC.